This T cell receptor beta chain stems from a study of OX40 agonist ivuxolimab in advanced cancers. Study-wide context: Clinicians treated patients with ivuxolimab, an agonistic anti-OX40 (CD134) antibody.

TCRdb keeps only in-frame clones here, not all; method: immunoSEQ multiplex PCR. The repertoire consists of tens of thousands of clones, with approximately 80% occurring once and the leading ten covering approximately 8.1%. This clone has only one observation. The receptor comes from an adult with an advanced solid tumor such as melanoma, head and neck, liver or kidney cancer. Sample: CD4+ or CD8+ T cells sorted from blood, taken in a trial of the OX40 agonist ivuxolimab.

This CDR3 is CASSWTSYSNQPQHF. CDR3 DNA sequence: TGTGCCAGCAGTTGGACATCCTATAGCAATCAGCCCCAGCATTTT. The J gene is TRBJ1-5, the V gene TRBV6-1; D is perhaps TRBD1 (5 bases). V dropped 5 bases and J dropped 0 bases, with 11 bases sitting between them. The germline V gene encodes CDR1 MNHNS and CDR2 SASEGT. The CDR3 runs 15 residues.